A selection of T cell receptor beta chains follows, all from one sample in a study of shared clonotypes between healthy human individuals. Profiled with immunoSEQ multiplex PCR; TCRdb holds only in-frame clones, not every one. The data show under 1,100,000 clones, around four fifths seen once. Source material: memory CD4+ T cells sorted from blood. These receptors all stem from a man younger than 35 in good health. Both conserved end residues are part of each CDR3. The order of the fields is V gene, D gene, clone size, J gene, CDR3 length, CDR3 DNA, CDR3 protein. D genes are given only for firm matches. For some rows the clone size is stated as once, few or many, or as a class when expanded; others skip it.

>TRBV19|TRBD2|few|TRBJ2-3|16
TGTGCCAGTAGTGCTTCAACTAGCGGGAGCCCAGATACGCAGTATTTT
CASSASTSGSPDTQYF
>TRBV10-3|.|few|TRBJ1-1|11
TGTGCCATTAGGGATAACACTGAAGCTTTCTTT
CAIRDNTEAFF
>TRBV7-6|.|few|TRBJ1-1|15
TGTGCCAGCAGCCCCTCGGTGGTGCAGAACACTGAAGCTTTCTTT
CASSPSVVQNTEAFF
>TRBV5-1|TRBD1|once|TRBJ2-7|14
TGCGCCAGCAGTAAGGACAGGGTGACCTACGAGCAGTACTTC
CASSKDRVTYEQYF
>TRBV7-9|TRBD2|.|TRBJ2-2|16
TGTGCCAGCAGCTTAGGTCCAGCGGGGGGCTCTGGGGAGCTGTTTTTT
CASSLGPAGGSGELFF
>TRBV5-1|.|.|TRBJ2-7|17
TGCGCCAGCAGCTTGGCTAATCCCGGGTCCTCTACAGTCAAGCAGTACTTC
CASSLANPGSSTVKQYF
>TRBV5-4|TRBD1|few|TRBJ2-5|15
TGTGCCAGCAGCCTGCCGGGACAGGGATCGGAGACCCAGTACTTC
CASSLPGQGSETQYF
>TRBV11-2|.|.|TRBJ2-3|17
TGTGCCAGCAGCTTATCGGGAAGGGCCCAAGGCACAGATACGCAGTATTTT
CASSLSGRAQGTDTQYF
>TRBV18|.|.|TRBJ2-3|14
TGTGCCAGCTCACCGTCCTCTAGCACAGATACGCAGTATTTT
CASSPSSSTDTQYF
>TRBV15|TRBD1|once|TRBJ2-4|17
TGTGCCACCAGCAGTGACGACTTTGGGACAGGGGGAAACATTCAGTACTTC
CATSSDDFGTGGNIQYF
>TRBV10-3|TRBD2|.|TRBJ2-3|17
TGTGCCATCACCGAGACTCTAGCGGGGGGCCCCACAGATACGCAGTATTTT
CAITETLAGGPTDTQYF
>TRBV18|.|.|TRBJ1-1|13
TGTGCCAGCTCATCCGCGACGAACACTGAAGCTTTCTTT
CASSSATNTEAFF
>TRBV5-6|.|.|TRBJ2-1|17
TGTGCCAGCAGCCCGGGGCTGGGCTCAAGCTCCTACAATGAGCAGTTCTTC
CASSPGLGSSSYNEQFF
>TRBV2|TRBD1|.|TRBJ1-6|14
TGTGCCAGCAGCTCAGGGACAGAAAATTCACCCCTCCACTTT
CASSSGTENSPLHF